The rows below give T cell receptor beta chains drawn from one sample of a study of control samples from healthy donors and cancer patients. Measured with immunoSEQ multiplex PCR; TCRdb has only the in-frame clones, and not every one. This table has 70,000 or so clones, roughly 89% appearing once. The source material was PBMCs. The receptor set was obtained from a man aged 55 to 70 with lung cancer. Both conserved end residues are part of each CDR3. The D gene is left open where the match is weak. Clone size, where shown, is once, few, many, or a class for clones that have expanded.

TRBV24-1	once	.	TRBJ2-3	TGTGCCACCAGTGATTTTCTTAAGGGGGGCGCGACAGATACGCAGTATTTT	CATSDFLKGGATDTQYF
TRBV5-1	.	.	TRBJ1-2	TGCGCCAGCAGCTTAGGCGGAAGCAACTATGGCTACACCTTC	CASSLGGSNYGYTF
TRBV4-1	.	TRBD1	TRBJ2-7	TGCGCCAGCAGAAAAGACCGGGACAGTTCCTACGAGCAGTACTTC	CASRKDRDSSYEQYF
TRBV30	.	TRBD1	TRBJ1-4	TGTGCCTGGAGTGCCGGGCAGACAGGGAGGGGTGAAAAACTGTTTTTT	CAWSAGQTGRGEKLFF
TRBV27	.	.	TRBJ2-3	TGTGCCAGCAGTTCTCTGACAGGGACTAGCACAGATACGCAGTATTTT	CASSSLTGTSTDTQYF
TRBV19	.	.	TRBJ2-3	TGTGCCAGTAGCCCCAGTGCGGGGGCGAGCACAGATACGCAGTATTTT	CASSPSAGASTDTQYF
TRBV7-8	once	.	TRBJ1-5	TGCGCCAGCAGCTCGAGGGTGGGGTATAGCAATCAGCCCCAGCATTTT	CASSSRVGYSNQPQHF
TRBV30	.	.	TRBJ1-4	TGTGCCTGGAGATCGGGGGTCGGAAAACGTTACGAAAAACTGTTTTTT	CAWRSGVGKRYEKLFF
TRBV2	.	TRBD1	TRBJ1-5	TGTGCCAGCAGTGTACAGGGGACGAATCAGCCCCAGCATTTT	CASSVQGTNQPQHF
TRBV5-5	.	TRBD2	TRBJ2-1	TGTGCCAGCAGCTTCAGACTAGCCCCCTACAATGAGCAGTTCTTC	CASSFRLAPYNEQFF
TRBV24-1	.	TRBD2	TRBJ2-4	TGTGCCACCAGTGATTCCCAGGGAGGGGTGGGGAAAAACATTCAGTACTTC	CATSDSQGGVGKNIQYF
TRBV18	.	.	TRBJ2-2	TGTGCCAGCTCACCTCTCCCCCCCCAGGCGGCGCGGAGCGGGGAGCTGTTTTTT	CASSPLPPQAARSGELFF
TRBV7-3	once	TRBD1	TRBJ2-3	TGTGCCAGCAGCCAACAGGGGGCCCGCACAGATACGCAGTATTTT	CASSQQGARTDTQYF
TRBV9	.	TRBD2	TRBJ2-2	TGTGCCAGCAGCGCAAGCGGGGGGGCCACCGGGGAGCTGTTTTTT	CASSASGGATGELFF
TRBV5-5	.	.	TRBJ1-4	TGTGCCAGCAGTCTTGCGAGTCTTGGTGTGGAAAAACTGTTTTTT	CASSLASLGVEKLFF
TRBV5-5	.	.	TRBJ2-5	TGTGCCAGCAGCTTGTGGGTTTGGGAGACCCAGTACTTC	CASSLWVWETQYF
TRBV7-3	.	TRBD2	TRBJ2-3	TGTGCCAGCAGCACGGGACTAGTACCAGATACGCAGTATTTT	CASSTGLVPDTQYF
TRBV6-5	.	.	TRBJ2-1	TGTGCCAGCAGTTACGGGGGGGCCGGCTACAATGAGCAGTTCTTC	CASSYGGAGYNEQFF